This entry lists 19 T cell receptor beta chains sequenced from one sample in a study of shared clonotypes between healthy human individuals. Sequencing used immunoSEQ multiplex PCR; TCRdb keeps in-frame clones, though not all of them. The sample includes 730,000 or so clones, about two thirds of them seen just once. Sequenced input: memory CD4+ T cells sorted from blood. Indicated subset: CD45RA-negative fraction. The receptors were gathered from a woman aged 30 to 39 in good health.

The rearrangement joins TRBV5-5 to TRBJ2-5, with 9 bases aligning to TRBD1. This CDR3 is 14 amino acids long. Germline V gene lookup returns CDR1 SGHKS and CDR2 YYEKEE (reference sequence). V shed 5 bases and J 1 base; nucleotides not matched to a gene: 3. CDR3 sequence: CASRMGQGQETQYF. The CDR3 coding sequence is TGTGCCAGCAGGATGGGACAGGGCCAAGAGACCCAGTACTTC.

The chain employs TRBV5-4 and TRBJ2-7, with 11 bases aligning to TRBD2. Germline CDR1 reads SGHNT; CDR2 reads YYREEE (reference sequence). The V segment lost 9 bases and the J segment 5 bases; nucleotides outside the gene matches: 4. The CDR3 covers 12 residues. CDR3 DNA sequence: TGTGCCATGGGACTAGCGGTCCACGAGCAGTACTTC. This sequence encodes CAMGLAVHEQYF.

The J gene is TRBJ1-3, the V gene TRBV6-1; no clear D gene. The germline V and J ends were trimmed by 7 bases and 0 bases, with 13 bases remaining between them. CDR1 is MNHNS, CDR2 SASEGT, per germline. The CDR3 is made up of 15 amino acids. The CDR3 here is CASTRYGSSGNTIYF. The CDR3 nucleotides are TGTGCCAGCACTAGGTATGGAAGCTCTGGAAACACCATATATTTT.

The chain combines TRBV9 with TRBJ2-5, with TRBD2 matching over 10 bases. From germline, CDR1 is SGDLS and CDR2 YYNGEE. The CDR3 length is 20 residues. With V trimmed by 4 bases and J by 5 bases, 23 bases remained unmatched. The CDR3 region is CASSPRGVGLAGEGGETQYF. Written as DNA, the CDR3 is TGTGCCAGCAGCCCACGGGGGGTTGGGCTAGCGGGAGAAGGTGGCGAGACCCAGTACTTC.

CDR3 DNA: TGTGCCAGCAGTAAGGGGACTACGTCCTACGAGCAGTACTTC. Protein product: CASSKGTTSYEQYF. The V call is TRBV27, the J call TRBJ2-7; 7 nucleotides align to TRBD2. The V segment lost 5 bases and the J segment 1 base; nucleotides outside the gene matches: 5. The length of the CDR3 is 14 residues. The V gene's germline CDR1 is MNHEY and CDR2 SMNVEV (reference sequence).

The chain has TRBV25-1 and TRBJ1-3, with TRBD1 as a possible D gene (6 bases). Trimming shortened V by 3 bases and J by 2 bases, and 8 bases separated the two germline ends. The germline V gene has CDR1 MGHDK and CDR2 SYGVNS. This CDR3 contains 14 residues. Written as DNA, the CDR3 is TGTGCCAGCAGTGACTACAGGGCTGGAAACACCATATATTTT. Translated, it gives CASSDYRAGNTIYF.

Only a few counts were recorded for this clone. The chain couples TRBV2 to TRBJ2-1; D ambiguous. The CDR3 totals 11 residues. V lost 1 base to trimming and J lost 12 bases, with 7 bases between them. CDR1 SNHLY and CDR2 FYNNEI come from the germline V gene. CDR3 protein: CASSEETPQFF. In nucleotides, the CDR3 is TGTGCCAGCAGTGAAGAGACGCCGCAGTTCTTC.

V and J are TRBV28 and TRBJ2-7; perhaps D is TRBD1 or TRBD2 (5 bases each). Germline lookup yields CDR1 MDHEN and CDR2 SYDVKM. V lost 2 bases and J 9 bases, leaving 14 bases between the germline ends. The CDR3 covers 13 residues. The CDR3 sequence is CASSLGGSRGQYF. Here the CDR3 DNA reads TGTGCCAGCAGTTTAGGGGGATCTCGAGGGCAGTACTTC.

This chain uses TRBV28 with TRBJ2-3; no firm D call. CDR3 length equals 14 residues. Germline-derived CDR1 and CDR2 are MDHEN and SYDVKM. V gave up 8 bases and J gave up 0 bases, with 12 bases separating them. CDR3 sequence reads: CASFERSSTDTQYF. The CDR3 coding sequence is TGTGCCAGCTTTGAGCGCTCTAGCACAGATACGCAGTATTTT.

In its sample, this clone was seen once. This sequence joins TRBV5-1 and TRBJ2-7, with 7 bases matching TRBD1. Looked up from germline, CDR1 is SGHRS and CDR2 is YFSETQ. The V segment lost 4 bases and the J segment 7 bases; nucleotides outside the gene matches: 8. The CDR3 has 13 residues. CDR3 DNA: TGCGCCAGCAGCCGAGGACAGGCCATTGAGCAGTACTTC. This translates into CASSRGQAIEQYF.

This clone was picked up many times. The rearrangement links TRBV5-6 to TRBJ1-1, with D uncertain. CDR3 length equals 16 residues. V was clipped by 8 bases and J by 1 base, with 21 bases between them. Germline-derived CDR1 and CDR2 are SGHDT and YYEEEE. CDR3 coding DNA: TGTGCCAGTATCTCACGTCTTCAGGTGACGAACACTGAAGCTTTCTTT. Protein product: CASISRLQVTNTEAFF. Variable domain in full (rest from reference TRBV5-6 and TRBJ1-1): DAGVTQSPTHLIKTRGQQVTLRCSPKSGHDTVSWYQQALGQGPQFIFQYYEEEERQRGNFPDRFSGHQFPNYSSELNVNALLLGDSALYLCASISRLQVTNTEAFFGQGTRLTVV.

A word on this clone: Being one base from a much bigger clone, this may be a read error. CDR3 residues: CASSPAGADTQYF. In DNA form, the CDR3 reads TGTGCCAGCAGCCCAGCGGGAGCAGATACGCAGTATTTT. The chain employs TRBV7-3 and TRBJ2-3, with 8 bases that match TRBD2. This CDR3 has 13 residues. J was trimmed by 4 bases and V by 5 bases; bases with no gene match: 2. Germline loops: CDR1 SGHTA, CDR2 FQGTGA.

The rearrangement uses TRBV25-1 and TRBJ2-7; 13 nucleotides match TRBD2. J lost 2 bases, V lost 3 bases, and 7 bases had no gene match. Per germline, CDR1 MGHDK and CDR2 SYGVNS. CDR3 size: 17 residues. The CDR3 DNA reads TGTGCCAGCAGTGACGCGGGACTAGCGGGACAGGCCTACGAGCAGTACTTC. The encoded protein is CASSDAGLAGQAYEQYF.

This clone was detected only once. This sequence joins TRBV19 and TRBJ2-5, with D uncertain. CDR1 and CDR2 (germline): LNHDA, SQIVND (reference sequence). V was shortened by 5 bases and J by 4 bases, with 5 bases between the two germline ends. The CDR3 is 11 residues long. In DNA form, the CDR3 reads TGTGCCAGTAGTTCTCGAGAGACCCAGTACTTC. Residues: CASSSRETQYF.

To note about this clone: An end of the junction differs from the germline gene, which may be a read error. This rearrangement joins TRBV5-1 to TRBJ1-1, with TRBD1 identical over 8 bases. Germline CDR1 SGHRS, CDR2 YFSETQ. There are 13 residues in the CDR3. The CDR3 nucleotides are TGCGCCAGCAGCTTAGGACAGGGACTAACGCTGCGATTT. It encodes CASSLGQGLTLRF. The whole variable domain, remainder taken from reference TRBV5-1 and TRBJ1-1, is KAGVTQTPRYLIKTRGQQVTLSCSPISGHRSVSWYQQTPGQGLQFLFEYFSETQRNKGNFPGRFSGRQFSNSRSEMNVSTLELGDSALYLCASSLGQGLTLRFGQGTRLTVV.

The rearrangement links TRBV6-1 to TRBJ2-3; D is unclear. The CDR3 is 13 amino acids. Germline CDR1 MNHNS, CDR2 SASEGT. V was cut by 6 bases and J by 0 bases, with 7 bases left in between. The CDR3 here is CASRTHSTDTQYF. In nucleotides, the CDR3 is TGTGCCAGCAGAACCCATAGCACAGATACGCAGTATTTT.

The rearrangement uses TRBV28 and TRBJ2-1, with 7 bases aligning to TRBD2. The CDR3 consists of 16 residues. Germline V gene lookup returns CDR1 MDHEN and CDR2 SYDVKM. Unmatched junction bases numbered 3, after V lost 1 base and J lost 0 bases. The CDR3 protein is CASSLYGGSSYNEQFF. CDR3 bases: TGTGCCAGCAGTTTATACGGCGGGAGCTCCTACAATGAGCAGTTCTTC.

This clone was observed a single time. The J gene is TRBJ2-3, the V gene TRBV18; D might be TRBD2 (5 bases). Trimming took off 3 bases at V and 3 bases at J, with 16 bases between the two ends. Germline assignment: CDR1 KGHSH and CDR2 LQKENI. There are 16 residues in the CDR3. This chain's CDR3 is CASSPTLASITDTQYF. The CDR3 region has the DNA TGTGCCAGCTCACCGACATTGGCTAGCATAACAGATACGCAGTATTTT.

This clone was recorded once. V and J are TRBV11-2 and TRBJ2-2, with D possibly TRBD1 on 6 matching bases. Germline CDR1 is SGHAT and CDR2 is FQNNGV. Trimming took off 6 bases at V and 3 bases at J, with 20 bases between the two ends. The CDR3 runs to 17 residues. CDR3 sequence reads: CASRSISGTHHTGELFF. The CDR3 bases are TGTGCCAGCAGAAGTATATCCGGGACACATCACACCGGGGAGCTGTTTTTT.